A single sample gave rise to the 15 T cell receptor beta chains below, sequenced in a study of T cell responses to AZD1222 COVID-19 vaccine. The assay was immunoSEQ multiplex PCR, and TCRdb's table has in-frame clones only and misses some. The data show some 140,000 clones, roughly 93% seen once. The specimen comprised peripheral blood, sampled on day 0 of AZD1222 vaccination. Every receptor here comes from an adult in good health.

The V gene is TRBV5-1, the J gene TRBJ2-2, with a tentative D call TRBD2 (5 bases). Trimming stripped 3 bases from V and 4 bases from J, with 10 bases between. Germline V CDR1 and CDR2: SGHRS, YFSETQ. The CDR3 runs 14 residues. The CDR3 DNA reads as TGCGCCAGCAGCTCGCGGGCCCCCACCGGGGAGCTGTTTTTT. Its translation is CASSSRAPTGELFF.

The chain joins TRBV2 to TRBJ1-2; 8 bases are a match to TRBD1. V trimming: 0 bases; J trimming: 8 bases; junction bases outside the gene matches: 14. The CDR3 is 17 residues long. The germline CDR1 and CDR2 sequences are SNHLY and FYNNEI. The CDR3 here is CASSEAYWGQGARGYTF. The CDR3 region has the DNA TGTGCCAGCAGTGAAGCGTATTGGGGTCAGGGGGCCAGGGGCTACACCTTC.

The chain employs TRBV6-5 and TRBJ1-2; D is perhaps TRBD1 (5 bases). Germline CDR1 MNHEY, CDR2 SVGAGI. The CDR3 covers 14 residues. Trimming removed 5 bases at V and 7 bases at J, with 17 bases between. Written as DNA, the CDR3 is TGTGCCAGCAGTAACGGGGACCGAGGAAGTGGCTACACCTTC. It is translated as CASSNGDRGSGYTF.

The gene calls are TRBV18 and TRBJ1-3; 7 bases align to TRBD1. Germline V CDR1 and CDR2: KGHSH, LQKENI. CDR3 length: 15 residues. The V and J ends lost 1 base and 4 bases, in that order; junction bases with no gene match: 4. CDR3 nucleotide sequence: TGTGCCAGCTCACCACAGGGGGCGAGAGGAAACACCATATATTTT. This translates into CASSPQGARGNTIYF.

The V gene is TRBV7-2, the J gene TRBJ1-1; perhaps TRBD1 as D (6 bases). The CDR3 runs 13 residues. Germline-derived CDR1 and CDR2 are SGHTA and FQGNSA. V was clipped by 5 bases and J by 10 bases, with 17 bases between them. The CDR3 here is CASSTRRGGGAFF. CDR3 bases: TGTGCCAGCAGCACCCGTAGGGGGGGTGGAGCTTTCTTT.

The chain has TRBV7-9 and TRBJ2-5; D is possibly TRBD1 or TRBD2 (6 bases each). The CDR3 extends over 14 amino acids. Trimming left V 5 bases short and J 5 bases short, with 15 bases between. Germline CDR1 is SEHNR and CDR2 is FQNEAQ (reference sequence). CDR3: CASSQEGDWETQYF. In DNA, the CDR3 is TGTGCCAGCAGCCAAGAGGGGGACTGGGAGACCCAGTACTTC.

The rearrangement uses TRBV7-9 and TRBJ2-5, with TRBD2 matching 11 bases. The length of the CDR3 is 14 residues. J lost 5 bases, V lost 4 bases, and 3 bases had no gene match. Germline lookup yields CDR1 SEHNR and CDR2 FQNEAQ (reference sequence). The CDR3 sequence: CASSSASGRETQYF. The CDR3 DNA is TGTGCCAGCAGCTCAGCTAGCGGGAGGGAGACCCAGTACTTC.

The CDR3 sequence is CASSLSSRSEAFF. Written as DNA, the CDR3 is TGTGCCAGCAGTTTATCAAGCAGGTCTGAAGCTTTCTTT. The genes are TRBV27 and TRBJ1-1; D unresolved. V shed 0 bases and J shed 6 bases, with 8 bases lying between them. The germline V gene has CDR1 MNHEY and CDR2 SMNVEV (reference sequence). CDR3 length: 13 residues.

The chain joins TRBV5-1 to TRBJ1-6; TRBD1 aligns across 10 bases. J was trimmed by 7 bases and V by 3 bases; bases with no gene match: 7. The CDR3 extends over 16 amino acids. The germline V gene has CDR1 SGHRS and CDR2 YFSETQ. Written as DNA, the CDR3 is TGCGCCAGCAGCTCACACGGGACAGGGGCGAATTCACCCCTCCACTTT. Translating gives CASSSHGTGANSPLHF.

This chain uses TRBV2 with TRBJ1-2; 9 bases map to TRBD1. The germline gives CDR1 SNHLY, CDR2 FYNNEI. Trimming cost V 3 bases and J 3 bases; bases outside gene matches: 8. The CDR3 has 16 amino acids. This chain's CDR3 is CASSDARTGADYGYTF. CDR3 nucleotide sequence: TGTGCCAGCAGTGATGCCCGGACAGGGGCGGACTATGGCTACACCTTC. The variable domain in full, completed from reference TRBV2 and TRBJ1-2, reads EPEVTQTPSHQVTQMGQEVILRCVPISNHLYFYWYRQILGQKVEFLVSFYNNEISEKSEIFDDQFSVERPDGSNFTLKIRSTKLEDSAMYFCASSDARTGADYGYTFGSGTRLTVV.

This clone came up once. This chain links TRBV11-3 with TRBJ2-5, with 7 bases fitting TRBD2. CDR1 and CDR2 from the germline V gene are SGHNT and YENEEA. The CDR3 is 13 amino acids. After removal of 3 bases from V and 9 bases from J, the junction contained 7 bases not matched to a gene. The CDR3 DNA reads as TGTGCCAGCAGCTTGAGGGAGGGGAGACCCCAGTACTTC. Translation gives CASSLREGRPQYF.

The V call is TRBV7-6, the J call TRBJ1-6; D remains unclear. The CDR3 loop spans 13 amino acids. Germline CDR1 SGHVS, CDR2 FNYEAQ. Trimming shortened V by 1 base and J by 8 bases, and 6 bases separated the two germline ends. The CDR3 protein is CASSLEWDSPLHF. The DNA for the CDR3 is TGTGCCAGCAGCTTAGAATGGGATTCACCCCTCCACTTT.

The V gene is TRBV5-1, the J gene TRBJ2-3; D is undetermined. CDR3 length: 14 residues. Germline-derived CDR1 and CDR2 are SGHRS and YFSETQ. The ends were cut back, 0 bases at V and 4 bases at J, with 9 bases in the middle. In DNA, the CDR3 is TGCGCCAGCAGCTTGGGTGTCCGTTCAGATACGCAGTATTTT. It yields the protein CASSLGVRSDTQYF.

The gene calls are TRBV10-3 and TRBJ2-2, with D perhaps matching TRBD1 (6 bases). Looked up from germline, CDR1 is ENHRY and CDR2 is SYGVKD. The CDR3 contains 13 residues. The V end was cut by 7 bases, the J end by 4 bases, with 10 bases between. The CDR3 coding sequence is TGTGCCATCAATGACAGGACCACCGGGGAGCTGTTTTTT. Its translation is CAINDRTTGELFF.

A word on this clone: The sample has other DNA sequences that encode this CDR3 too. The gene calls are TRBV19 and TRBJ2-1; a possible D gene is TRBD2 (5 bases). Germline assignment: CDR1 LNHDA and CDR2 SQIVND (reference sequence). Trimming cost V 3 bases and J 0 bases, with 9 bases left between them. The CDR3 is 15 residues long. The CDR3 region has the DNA TGTGCCAGTAGTATTTCGGGAAGCTCCTACAATGAGCAGTTCTTC. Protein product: CASSISGSSYNEQFF.